The clone carrying this T cell receptor beta chain was seen a single time. No antigen is known for it. These data are taken from a study of T cells in tumors after PD-1 blockade. The overall study: On average, peripheral blood gave 113,528 TCR templates and over 35,000 unique clonotypes. The study's findings and limits: Blood contained 35% to 50% of the tumor's TCR clonotypes.

Sequencing used immunoSEQ multiplex PCR; TCRdb keeps in-frame clones, though not all of them. The sample gives 60,000 to 65,000 clones, approximately 79% of which show up once; 4.7% is in the top ten. The CDR3 is made up of 13 amino acids. CDR1 is GTSNPN, CDR2 SVGIG, per germline (reference sequence). After removal of 3 bases from V and 10 bases from J, the junction contained 9 bases not matched to a gene. The clonotype was recovered from a human donor with basal cell carcinoma. Specimen: PBMCs, collected after anti-PD-1 treatment. The rearrangement uses TRBV30 and TRBJ2-3, with 8 bases identical to TRBD2. The CDR3 is CAWSSGLAGSQYF. CDR3 nucleotides: TGTGCCTGGAGCTCCGGACTAGCCGGTTCGCAGTATTTT. Together with reference TRBV30 and TRBJ2-3, the CDR3 gives the full variable domain: SQTIHQWPATLVQPVGSPLSLECTVEGTSNPNLYWYRQAAGRGLQLLFYSVGIGQISSEVPQNLSASRPQDRQFILSSKKLLLSDSGFYLCAWSSGLAGSQYFGPGTRLTVL.